The 6 T cell receptor beta chains below were found in one sample sequenced in a study of cytomegalovirus exposure and HLA in healthy donors. PCR amplification relied on 60 Vbeta primers (plus 13 Jbeta primers). This table comes from immunoSEQ multiplex PCR, and its TCRdb copy is limited to in-frame clones, with some not included. Among about 160,000 clones, around four fifths were seen once, and the ten largest hold approximately 1.3%. What was sequenced was PBMCs. These receptors all come from a man aged 25-45 years in good health and CMV-seronegative.

This clone was seen a few times. One end of the junction does not line up with germline, which may come from a read error. The V and J genes are TRBV7-9 and TRBJ2-5; D not resolved. The CDR3 length is 15 residues. CDR1 is SEHNR and CDR2 is FQNEAQ in the germline V gene (reference sequence). In nucleotides, the CDR3 is TGTTCCAGCACCCCAACGACGGGTTATCAAGAGACCCAGTACTTC. Translating it yields CSSTPTTGYQETQYF. The whole variable domain, remainder taken from reference TRBV7-9 and TRBJ2-5, is DTGVSQNPRHKITKRGQNVTFRCDPISEHNRLYWYRQTLGQGPEFLTYFQNEAQLEKSRLLSDRFSAERPKGSFSTLEIQRTEQGDSAMYLCSSTPTTGYQETQYFGPGTRLLVL.

The chain combines TRBV27 with TRBJ2-7; unclear D gene. Germline V gene sequence: CDR1 MNHEY, CDR2 SMNVEV (reference sequence). The CDR3 consists of 15 residues. Between the trimmed V and J ends, which lost 3 bases and 4 bases, there was a span of 16 bases. CDR3 DNA: TGTGCCAGCAGTTTCTATATAGGTCAGACATACGAGCAGTACTTC. It encodes CASSFYIGQTYEQYF.

The V gene is TRBV28, the J gene TRBJ1-2; no definite D call. This CDR3 contains 14 residues. The germline gives CDR1 MDHEN, CDR2 SYDVKM. Between the trimmed V and J ends, which lost 4 bases and 1 base, there was a span of 10 bases. The CDR3 DNA reads TGTGCCAGCAGTTGGAGAGCCTATAACTATGGCTACACCTTC. Encoded protein: CASSWRAYNYGYTF.

This clone was detected a few times. The genes are TRBV25-1 and TRBJ1-4; D might be TRBD1 (5 bases). Trimming took 3 bases from V and 0 from J, leaving 17 bases between them. The CDR3 sequence is 18 residues long. Germline-derived CDR1 and CDR2 are MGHDK and SYGVNS. As DNA, the CDR3 is TGTGCCAGCAGTGAGGCCGGGACGGGGACTGCAACTAATGAAAAACTGTTTTTT. The encoded protein is CASSEAGTGTATNEKLFF.

This clone has just one count. The V gene is TRBV19, the J gene TRBJ1-4, with TRBD1 matching over 7 bases. The V segment lost 3 bases and the J segment 6 bases; nucleotides outside the gene matches: 13. CDR1 is LNHDA, CDR2 SQIVND, per germline (reference sequence). This CDR3 comprises 17 residues. The CDR3, as DNA: TGTGCCAGTAGTATCCTCCCGTTGAGGGGGCGAGATGAAAAACTGTTTTTT. Translation gives CASSILPLRGRDEKLFF.

The chain has TRBV30 and TRBJ1-1; D possibly corresponds to TRBD1 (5 bases). Germline loops: CDR1 GTSNPN, CDR2 SVGIG (reference sequence). The V end was cut by 2 bases, the J end by 6 bases, with 10 bases between. The length of the CDR3 is 12 residues. This chain's CDR3 is CAWSPDRAEAFF. Written as DNA, the CDR3 is TGTGCCTGGAGTCCCGACAGAGCTGAAGCTTTCTTT.